Sequencing of this T cell receptor beta chain was carried out in a study of blood T cell repertoires in COVID-19. About the study: Acute and convalescent COVID-19 specimens originated in the United States, Italy and Spain. The analysed material was cDNA or gDNA that came from T cells, B-cell-depleted T cells, or PBMCs.

Source study methods: Scientists estimated how many nucleated cells there were by amplifying reference gene primers. This table comes from immunoSEQ multiplex PCR, and its TCRdb copy is limited to in-frame clones, with some not included. That table furnishes V, J and clone size, whereas the DNA furnished D and trimming. There are about 340,000 clones in the sample; around 80% occur only once, and 2.5% to 3% lies in the top ten. The V gene's germline CDR1 is MGHDK and CDR2 SYGVNS. CDR3 length equals 15 residues. The V and J ends lost 4 bases and 6 bases respectively, with 18 bases between them. The specimen sequenced was peripheral blood. The sequence came from a man aged 30 to 39 with active or convalescent COVID-19. V is TRBV25-1 and J is TRBJ2-5; D might be TRBD1 (5 bases). Here the CDR3 reads CASSGGGDPRKTQYF. DNA for the CDR3: TGTGCCAGCAGTGGGGGCGGAGATCCTAGGAAGACCCAGTACTTC.